The present T cell receptor beta chain was sequenced within a study of shared clonotypes between healthy human individuals. At the level of the study: Samples came from a couple of female and a few male donors aged 18 to 49. Study observations and caveats: Naive CD4 clonotypes overlapped across several donors at approximately 5%. Generally, estimated richness proved larger in naive subsets than it did in memory subsets.

The naive CD8 fraction comprised CD45RO-negative cells positively selected for CCR7 and excluded terminally differentiated effector memory CD45RA+ cells. Note on this clone: Its antigen remains unidentified.

This CDR3 spans 16 amino acids. With 2 bases removed from V and 0 bases from J, the gap between germline ends came to 11 bases. Looked up from germline, CDR1 is SGHTA and CDR2 is FQGNSA. The data were produced by immunoSEQ multiplex PCR, yet TCRdb's version contains in-frame clones alone and is incomplete. The sample shows about 820,000 clones, around 92% of them seen only once. The sequencing input was naive CD8+ T cells sorted from blood. This TCR was sampled from a man between 25 and 39 years old in good health. The chain joins TRBV7-2 to TRBJ2-1; a possible D gene is TRBD2 (6 bases). CDR3 nucleotides: TGTGCCAGCAGCTTATGGACTACCAGCTCCTACAATGAGCAGTTCTTC. Translated: CASSLWTTSSYNEQFF.